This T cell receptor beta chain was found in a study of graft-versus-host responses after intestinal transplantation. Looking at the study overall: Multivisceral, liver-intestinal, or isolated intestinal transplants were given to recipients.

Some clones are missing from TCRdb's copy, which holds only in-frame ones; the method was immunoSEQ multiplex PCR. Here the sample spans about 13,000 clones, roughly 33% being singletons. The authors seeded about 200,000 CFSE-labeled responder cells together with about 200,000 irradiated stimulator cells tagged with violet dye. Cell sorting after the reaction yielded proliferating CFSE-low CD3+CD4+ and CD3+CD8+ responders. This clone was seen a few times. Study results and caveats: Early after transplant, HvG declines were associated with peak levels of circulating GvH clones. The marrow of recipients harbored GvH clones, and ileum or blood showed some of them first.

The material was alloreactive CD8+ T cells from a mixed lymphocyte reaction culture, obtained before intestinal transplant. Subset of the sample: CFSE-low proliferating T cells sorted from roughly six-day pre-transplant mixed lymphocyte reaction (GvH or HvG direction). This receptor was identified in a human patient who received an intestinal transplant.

CDR3 in DNA: TGTGCCAGTAGCCGAGATCAGCCCCAGCATTTT. Its protein is CASSRDQPQHF. This chain connects TRBV19 to TRBJ1-5; unclear D gene. The germline V gene has CDR1 LNHDA and CDR2 SQIVND (reference sequence). Deletions cut 6 bases from V and 5 bases from J, with 5 bases between. CDR3 length equals 11 residues.